This entry is about one T cell receptor (beta chain). Its antigen is not known. Using RNA transcripts as the source, TCR beta CDR3 regions were amplified. The primer set for the first-round RT-PCR of the TCR CDR3 was HTBI. TCRdb re-called the multiplex PCR reads with MiXCR, one entry per CDR3 protein. The sample has hundreds of thousands of distinct CDR3 sequences, 15% to 20% seen once. The entry originates in a study of T cells in Graves' hyperthyroidism and ophthalmopathy. At the level of the study: Upon initial diagnosis and before any treatment, peripheral blood was collected. Study-level results: It was a median about 7.1 months before onset that the model predicted ophthalmopathy.

Researchers barred patients who had uncontrolled infection, other autoimmune disease, pregnancy or lactation. 10 ml of fresh peripheral blood supplied the PBMCs. Sequenced material: blood. The receptor was isolated from a man aged 40-55 years with Graves' ophthalmopathy.

The CDR3 bases are TGTGCCAGCAGCCAAGATCTTGAGGGTTGGAGGGGCTACACCTTC. Translated: CASSQDLEGWRGYTF. The chain joins TRBV4-2 to TRBJ1-2; D not resolved. The germline gives CDR1 LGHNA, CDR2 YNFKEQ. This CDR3 has 15 amino acids. Trimming cost V 0 bases and J 8 bases, with 16 bases left between them.